Here is one T cell receptor beta chain with its context. Its antigen remains unknown. This entry belongs to a study of T cell responses to AZD1222 COVID-19 vaccine. General observations from the study: In all cases, repertoires were sampled only after the peak T cell response.

Assay used: immunoSEQ multiplex PCR; TCRdb lists only in-frame clones, some missing. This sample has fewer than 110,000 clones, with 88% found just once. The CDR3 is made up of 15 amino acids. Per the germline V gene, CDR1 is SEHNR and CDR2 is FQNEAQ (reference sequence). The ends lost 1 base at V and 7 bases at J; junction bases unmatched: 2. The source is an adult in good health. This rearrangement joins TRBV7-9 to TRBJ1-4; 11 bases are a match to TRBD1. This sample comprised peripheral blood, obtained on day 0 of AZD1222 vaccination. CDR3 in DNA: TGTGCCAGCAGCTTAGGGACAGGGGGCCTTGAAAAACTGTTTTTT. Protein sequence: CASSLGTGGLEKLFF.